This is a list of T cell receptor beta chains from one sample in a study of neurological immune-mediated disorders. TCRdb used MiXCR to reprocess the 5' RACE reads, holding one entry per CDR3 protein. The sample carries tens of thousands of distinct CDR3 sequences, 10% to 13% recorded once. The specimen sequenced was PBMCs. The origin of the receptors is a woman aged 30 to 39 with HTLV-1-associated myelopathy (HAM/TSP). CDR3s include the opening cysteine and the closing phenylalanine or tryptophan.

TRBV5-1	TRBJ2-7	CASSPSIGPAYEQYF
TRBV12-3/TRBV12-4	TRBJ1-5	CASSLGGGNQPQHF
TRBV20-1	TRBJ1-1	CSARDGGRVNTEAFF
TRBV20-1	TRBJ1-5	CSASGISGRIDQPQHF
TRBV5-1	TRBJ1-4	CASSLMEGDEKLFF
TRBV12-3/TRBV12-4	TRBJ2-7	CASSPRAGTGIVQYF
TRBV12-3/TRBV12-4	TRBJ2-3	CASSLASTDTQYF
TRBV2	TRBJ2-1	CASSDGAVSYNEQFF
TRBV7-2	TRBJ1-3	CASSSNGVLGNTIYF
TRBV7-2	TRBJ1-1	CASSLGPGGTEAFF
TRBV20-1	TRBJ2-1	CSATDGNNEQFF
TRBV29-1	TRBJ2-7	CSVEGEIAGGTYEQYF
TRBV20-1	TRBJ1-2	CSPGRINNYGYTF
TRBV20-1	TRBJ1-2	CSAPTVNYGYTF
TRBV3-1	TRBJ1-2	CASSQDIRRPGQNSNYGYTF
TRBV7-2	TRBJ1-1	CASSAQLNTEAFF
TRBV5-1	TRBJ1-2	CASNGENYGYTF
TRBV20-1	TRBJ1-3	CSARDLGSLGQDIF
TRBV12-3/TRBV12-4	TRBJ2-7	CASSRGGTADYEQYF
TRBV20-1	TRBJ2-4	CSASLGGWKNIQYF
TRBV5-4	TRBJ2-2	CASSLGGYGTGELFF
TRBV20-1	TRBJ1-2	CSALTGRGGYTF
TRBV20-1	TRBJ2-1	CSVGASGRNEQFF
TRBV20-1	TRBJ2-1	CSASSRGPRALAGGYNEQFF
TRBV20-1	TRBJ2-7	CSAEGGSSYEQYF
TRBV12-3/TRBV12-4	TRBJ2-3	CASSLSSGGTDTQYF
TRBV7-2	TRBJ1-5	CASSLVGVSNQPQHF
TRBV20-1	TRBJ2-1	CSARDIYVGEISYNEQFF
TRBV12-3/TRBV12-4	TRBJ1-1	CASSPLPMNTEAFF
TRBV20-1	TRBJ1-3	CSARGQGSGGNTIYF
TRBV10-3	TRBJ2-1	CAISAGTSGGPSSYNEQFF
TRBV30	TRBJ1-6	CAWTEGQSSYNSPLHF
TRBV7-7	TRBJ2-1	CASSSLAGGVFDEQFF
TRBV6-5	TRBJ1-2	CASSRGGLGGYTF
TRBV20-1	TRBJ1-6	CSAKDGSSYNSPLHF
TRBV27	TRBJ2-7	CANRPHTGYEQYF
TRBV4-1	TRBJ1-1	CASSLTGGTNTEAFF
TRBV7-9	TRBJ1-6	CASSHGSGQGNSPLHF
TRBV7-2	TRBJ1-5	CASSSSGMGQPQHF
TRBV24-1	TRBJ2-3	CATSDLGLAGRYTQYF
TRBV9	TRBJ2-1	CSSSERLAGGNNEQFF
TRBV20-1	TRBJ2-7	CSARGEIEQYF
TRBV20-1	TRBJ2-4	CSAVKTGTGGRKNIQYF
TRBV5-1	TRBJ1-3	CASSLGPGTGPGNTIYF
TRBV20-1	TRBJ2-1	CSAPAPFFEGGPRLRDEQFF
TRBV20-1	TRBJ1-6	CSAASFQGISPLHF
TRBV5-1	TRBJ1-2	CASSQDGTNYGYTF
TRBV30	TRBJ1-2	CAWSVPSNYGYTF